What follows are 30 T cell receptor beta chains derived from one specimen sequenced in a study of beta chain features in type 1 diabetes. The sequenced template was cDNA made from the entire isolated RNA. Data came from immunoSEQ multiplex PCR; TCRdb stores just in-frame clones and leaves some out. Altogether around 40,000 clones are present, under 65% being singletons, with the ten largest covering approximately 2.1%. Sequenced input: Tregs from blood. These receptors were obtained from a woman under 30 in good health.

This clone was counted a single time. This chain connects TRBV5-1 to TRBJ2-5; 14 bases are a match to TRBD2. The CDR3 has 17 residues. The germline CDR1 and CDR2 sequences are SGHRS and YFSETQ. Unmatched junction bases numbered 9, after V lost 4 bases and J lost 4 bases. CDR3 loop: CASSVGTSGSIGETQYF. The CDR3 DNA reads as TGCGCCAGCAGCGTCGGGACTAGCGGGAGTATTGGAGAGACCCAGTACTTC.

The J gene is TRBJ1-1, the V gene TRBV29-1; D is ambiguous. Trimming removed 7 bases from V and 6 bases from J, with 15 bases in between. The V gene's germline CDR1 is SQVTM and CDR2 ANQGSEA. The CDR3 length is 12 residues. The CDR3 loop reads CSAGLRGAEAFF. The CDR3 coding sequence is TGCAGCGCGGGCCTTCGGGGAGCTGAAGCTTTCTTT.

The J gene is TRBJ2-5, the V gene TRBV7-9; weak D call: TRBD1 (6 bases). Looked up from germline, CDR1 is SEHNR and CDR2 is FQNEAQ (reference sequence). V lost 5 bases and J 5 bases, leaving 15 bases between the germline ends. This CDR3 contains 14 residues. As DNA, the CDR3 is TGTGCCAGCAGCCGGGACACCCCAAGGGAGACCCAGTACTTC. Translating gives CASSRDTPRETQYF.

The rearrangement uses TRBV7-3 and TRBJ2-2, with TRBD2 identical over 8 bases. This CDR3 contains 15 residues. From germline, CDR1 is SGHTA and CDR2 FQGTGA. The trim removed 5 bases at V and 7 bases at J, leaving 9 bases unmatched. CDR3 residues: CASSPYSGKGGELFF. CDR3 nucleotide sequence: TGTGCCAGCAGCCCGTATAGCGGGAAGGGCGGGGAGCTGTTTTTT.

V gene TRBV2 combines with J gene TRBJ1-5; maybe TRBD1 (6 bases). V was clipped by 3 bases and J by 7 bases, with 10 bases between them. The germline gives CDR1 SNHLY, CDR2 FYNNEI. The CDR3 is 13 residues long. The CDR3 nucleotides are TGTGCCAGCAGTGAGAGGGGACACCAGCCCCAGCATTTT. This gives the protein CASSERGHQPQHF.

A single count supports this clone. The chain has TRBV30 and TRBJ1-1, with D unclear. The CDR3 sequence is 11 residues long. The V end was cut by 7 bases, the J end by 4 bases, with 10 bases between. Germline loops: CDR1 GTSNPN, CDR2 SVGIG (reference sequence). The CDR3 loop reads CASERSTEAFF. The DNA for the CDR3 is TGTGCCTCTGAGAGGTCCACTGAAGCTTTCTTT.

This rearrangement joins TRBV6-1 to TRBJ1-1; D not resolved. Germline V gene sequence: CDR1 MNHNS, CDR2 SASEGT. This CDR3 has 11 amino acids. V was pared by 8 bases and J by 4 bases, with 8 bases between. CDR3 sequence: CASQGATEAFF. DNA for the CDR3: TGTGCCAGCCAAGGAGCCACTGAAGCTTTCTTT.

The rearrangement joins TRBV4-1 to TRBJ2-7, with TRBD2 matching 10 bases. The V gene end was trimmed by 0 bases and the J gene end by 0 bases; junction bases not matched to a gene: 8. There are 18 residues in the CDR3. CDR1 is MGHRA, CDR2 YSYEKL, per germline. The CDR3 protein is CASSQDRGASGSSYEQYF. The CDR3 DNA reads TGCGCCAGCAGCCAAGATAGGGGCGCTAGCGGGAGCTCCTACGAGCAGTACTTC.

A few counts support this clone. The chain recombines TRBV18 with TRBJ1-4; D remains unclear. The CDR3 contains 13 residues. Germline assignment: CDR1 KGHSH and CDR2 LQKENI. Trimming pared 5 bases from V and 3 bases from J, leaving 7 bases between. The CDR3 loop is CASSDNANEKLFF. The CDR3 DNA reads as TGTGCCAGCTCAGACAACGCTAATGAAAAACTGTTTTTT.

The rearrangement uses TRBV28 and TRBJ2-1; 9 bases fit TRBD2. The CDR3 is 17 residues long. Per the germline V gene, CDR1 is MDHEN and CDR2 is SYDVKM. V was pared by 3 bases and J by 10 bases, with 16 bases of the junction left unmatched. DNA for the CDR3: TGTGCCAGCAGTTTTAGTAGGGTCCGGCGGGGGGGGGACGAGCAGTTCTTC. As protein: CASSFSRVRRGGDEQFF.

This sequence joins TRBV4-2 and TRBJ2-1; a possible D gene is TRBD2 (6 bases). CDR1 LGHNA and CDR2 YNFKEQ come from the germline V gene. This CDR3 has 17 amino acids. V was cut by 0 bases and J by 8 bases, with 20 bases left in between. The CDR3 loop is CASSQDRPWEVSYEQFF. The CDR3, as DNA: TGTGCCAGCAGCCAAGACCGACCGTGGGAGGTTAGCTATGAGCAGTTCTTC.

The V gene is TRBV5-1, the J gene TRBJ2-1; 8 nucleotides agree with TRBD2. Looked up from germline, CDR1 is SGHRS and CDR2 is YFSETQ. The CDR3 runs to 14 residues. The V gene end was trimmed by 0 bases and the J gene end by 10 bases; junction bases not matched to a gene: 6. In DNA, the CDR3 is TGCGCCAGCAGCTTGGGAGCGGGAGCTGGGGAGCAGTTCTTC. Encoded protein: CASSLGAGAGEQFF.

This clone was seen only a few times. The chain uses TRBV29-1 and TRBJ2-1; 13 bases line up with TRBD2. The CDR3 runs to 15 residues. The germline CDR1 and CDR2 sequences are SQVTM and ANQGSEA. V was pared by 6 bases and J by 8 bases, with 10 bases of the junction left unmatched. CDR3 in amino acids: CSVASTSGRYHEQFF. The CDR3 DNA sequence: TGCAGCGTAGCCTCGACTAGCGGGAGGTACCATGAGCAGTTCTTC.

This chain links TRBV11-2 with TRBJ2-7; 7 nucleotides line up with TRBD1. Trimming cost V 6 bases and J 6 bases; bases outside gene matches: 2. Germline V gives CDR1 SGHAT, CDR2 FQNNGV. The CDR3 runs 11 residues. CDR3 DNA: TGTGCCAGCAGGACAGGGTTCGAGCAGTACTTC. Translated, it gives CASRTGFEQYF.

This chain joins TRBV11-2 and TRBJ2-3; TRBD2 agrees at 7 bases. Per germline, CDR1 SGHAT and CDR2 FQNNGV. V lost 3 bases to trimming and J lost 0 bases; unmatched junction nucleotides: 15. There are 19 residues in the CDR3. The CDR3 is CASSLNWGGVLGSTDTQYF. The CDR3 coding sequence is TGTGCCAGCAGCTTGAACTGGGGGGGGGTCCTTGGTAGCACAGATACGCAGTATTTT.

This clone was seen a handful of times. The V gene is TRBV5-1, the J gene TRBJ1-5; 7 bases fit TRBD1. CDR3 length: 15 amino acids. V shed 0 bases and J 4 bases; nucleotides not matched to a gene: 4. The germline CDR1 and CDR2 sequences are SGHRS and YFSETQ. CDR3 region: CASSLGDSGNQPQHF. The CDR3 DNA is TGCGCCAGCAGCTTGGGGGACAGTGGTAATCAGCCCCAGCATTTT. Full variable domain (missing parts from reference TRBV5-1 and TRBJ1-5): KAGVTQTPRYLIKTRGQQVTLSCSPISGHRSVSWYQQTPGQGLQFLFEYFSETQRNKGNFPGRFSGRQFSNSRSEMNVSTLELGDSALYLCASSLGDSGNQPQHFGDGTRLSIL.

This clone has just a few counts. The chain has TRBV19 and TRBJ2-3; 10 bases are a match to TRBD1. The germline V gene has CDR1 LNHDA and CDR2 SQIVND (reference sequence). J gave up 1 base and V 5 bases, and 9 bases lay outside the gene matches. CDR3 length equals 17 residues. The CDR3 here is CASSFSSGTGGTDTQYF. CDR3 nucleotides: TGTGCCAGTAGTTTCAGCTCCGGGACAGGGGGCACAGATACGCAGTATTTT.

The V and J genes are TRBV4-1 and TRBJ1-1; no firm D call. The V and J ends lost 0 bases and 10 bases respectively, with 9 bases between them. This CDR3 contains 12 residues. CDR1 and CDR2 (germline): MGHRA, YSYEKL. The CDR3 region is CASSQDSGSAFF. The DNA for the CDR3 is TGCGCCAGCAGCCAAGATTCCGGGTCAGCTTTCTTT.

This chain uses TRBV7-9 with TRBJ2-5, with 10 bases aligning to TRBD1. V lost 4 bases and J lost 5; bases outside the gene matches: 7. Germline lookup yields CDR1 SEHNR and CDR2 FQNEAQ (reference sequence). The CDR3 consists of 15 residues. Here the CDR3 DNA reads TGTGCCAGCAGCTCGGGACAGGGGTTATGGGAGACCCAGTACTTC. Its translation: CASSSGQGLWETQYF. The whole variable domain, filled in from reference TRBV7-9 and TRBJ2-5, reads DTGVSQNPRHKITKRGQNVTFRCDPISEHNRLYWYRQTLGQGPEFLTYFQNEAQLEKSRLLSDRFSAERPKGSFSTLEIQRTEQGDSAMYLCASSSGQGLWETQYFGPGTRLLVL.

This rearrangement joins TRBV28 to TRBJ2-2; 7 bases match TRBD2. CDR3 length equals 15 residues. The junction had 5 bases not matched to a gene; V was cut back by 2 bases and J by 5 bases. Germline CDR1 is MDHEN and CDR2 is SYDVKM. This chain's CDR3 is CASSLAGEGTGELFF. In DNA form, the CDR3 reads TGTGCCAGCAGTTTAGCGGGAGAGGGAACCGGGGAGCTGTTTTTT.

The V and J genes are TRBV9 and TRBJ2-7; the match to TRBD1 covers 10 bases. The ends lost 4 bases at V and 3 bases at J; junction bases unmatched: 7. This CDR3 has 15 residues. CDR1 is SGDLS and CDR2 is YYNGEE in the germline V gene. CDR3 bases: TGTGCCAGCAGCCCCCGGGACAGGGGAAACTACGAGCAGTACTTC. This codes for CASSPRDRGNYEQYF.

This chain uses TRBV14 with TRBJ1-1; D call uncertain. This CDR3 has 13 amino acids. Germline CDR1 and CDR2: SGHDN and FVKESK. V shed 0 bases and J shed 7 bases, with 9 bases lying between them. The CDR3 DNA reads as TGTGCCAGCAGCCAAGATCTTGGGCGTGAAGCTTTCTTT. Protein sequence: CASSQDLGREAFF.

In its sample, this clone was seen a few times. The chain employs TRBV7-2 and TRBJ2-1; 10 bases agree with TRBD2. The CDR3 runs to 15 residues. Per the germline V gene, CDR1 is SGHTA and CDR2 is FQGNSA. The V segment lost 4 bases and the J segment 4 bases; nucleotides outside the gene matches: 4. The CDR3 DNA is TGTGCCAGCAGCTCCGGACTAGCGGAATACAATGAGCAGTTCTTC. Amino acid sequence: CASSSGLAEYNEQFF.

This chain links TRBV29-1 with TRBJ2-7; TRBD2 is a possible D gene (6 bases). Germline V gives CDR1 SQVTM, CDR2 ANQGSEA. The CDR3 covers 13 residues. Trimming took 6 bases from V and 2 from J, leaving 14 bases between them. In DNA form, the CDR3 reads TGCAGCGTGGGAGCTAGCGCCACCTACGAGCAGTACTTC. Amino acid sequence: CSVGASATYEQYF.

This chain joins TRBV7-7 and TRBJ2-1, with D unclear. The length of the CDR3 is 13 residues. With 1 base removed from V and 9 bases from J, the gap between germline ends came to 10 bases. CDR1 is SSHAT, CDR2 FNYEAQ, per germline (reference sequence). The CDR3, as DNA: TGTGCCAGCAGCTTAGTGGCCACGGGTGAGCAGTTCTTC. Its protein is CASSLVATGEQFF.

This clone was recorded only once. V and J are TRBV6-5 and TRBJ2-1, with 9 positions matching TRBD1. The V and J ends lost 8 bases and 3 bases, in that order; junction bases with no gene match: 2. Germline V gene lookup returns CDR1 MNHEY and CDR2 SVGAGI. CDR3 length: 13 residues. The CDR3 DNA sequence: TGTGCCAGCCAGGACAGGGGCTACAATGAGCAGTTCTTC. Its translation: CASQDRGYNEQFF.

This clone has only a few counts. The J gene is TRBJ2-5, the V gene TRBV10-3; 14 nucleotides line up with TRBD2. The J call may not be correct, given that the DNA end is closer to TRBJ2-7. The CDR3 has 16 residues. Per the germline V gene, CDR1 is ENHRY and CDR2 is SYGVKD. CDR3 nucleotide sequence: TGTGCCACCGGGACTAGCGGGAGTGTCCTCTCCTACGAGCAGTACTTC. Its translation: CATGTSGSVLSYEQYF.

This clone has a handful of counts. The chain is built from TRBV11-2 and TRBJ1-1; D is undetermined. Germline CDR1 and CDR2: SGHAT and FQNNGV. CDR3 length equals 13 residues. The ends were cut back, 8 bases at V and 1 base at J, with 11 bases in the middle. The CDR3 spells CASGKQPNTEAFF. The CDR3 DNA reads TGTGCCAGCGGCAAACAGCCGAACACTGAAGCTTTCTTT.

There are a few counts of this clone. The chain joins TRBV7-6 to TRBJ2-1; the D gene is possibly TRBD2 (6 bases). The CDR3 is 16 residues long. CDR1 and CDR2 from the germline V gene are SGHVS and FNYEAQ. The germline V and J ends were trimmed by 1 base and 2 bases, with 12 bases remaining between them. DNA of the CDR3: TGTGCCAGCAGCTTAGAGGCAGGGAGGACCTACAATGAGCAGTTCTTC. Translation gives CASSLEAGRTYNEQFF.

The CDR3 DNA reads as TGTGCCAGCAGCTCGGGTGGTGGAGAGACCCAGTACTTC. As protein: CASSSGGGETQYF. J is TRBJ2-5 and V is TRBV5-4, with D uncertain. The germline V gene has CDR1 SGHNT and CDR2 YYREEE (reference sequence). This CDR3 contains 13 residues. The V and J ends lost 3 bases and 4 bases respectively, with 10 bases between them. The whole variable domain, filled in from reference TRBV5-4 and TRBJ2-5, reads ETGVTQSPTHLIKTRGQQVTLRCSSQSGHNTVSWYQQALGQGPQFIFQYYREEENGRGNFPPRFSGLQFPNYSSELNVNALELDDSALYLCASSSGGGETQYFGPGTRLLVL.